This T cell receptor beta chain was captured by sequencing in a study of blood T cell repertoires in COVID-19. The wider study: From T cells, B-cell-depleted T cells, or PBMCs came the material, which was cDNA or gDNA.

Study processing details: Scientists estimated how many nucleated cells there were by amplifying reference gene primers. Clones were read by immunoSEQ multiplex PCR, and TCRdb kept only the in-frame ones, dropping some. V and J calls and clone size are as listed in that table; D and trimming were resolved from the DNA. The table shows around 200,000 clones, with 88% occurring only once. J was trimmed by 0 bases and V by 3 bases; bases with no gene match: 4. This CDR3 has 15 amino acids. Germline CDR1 is SGHAT and CDR2 is FQDESV (reference sequence). V usage is TRBV11-1 and J usage is TRBJ1-1; 7 bases are shared with TRBD1. Sequenced material: peripheral blood. The sequence derives from a man aged 18 to 30 with active or convalescent COVID-19. The CDR3 here is CASSFHRGMNTEAFF. CDR3 DNA: TGTGCCAGCAGCTTCCACAGGGGCATGAACACTGAAGCTTTCTTT.